This T cell receptor beta chain was identified during a study of CD8 T cells in ankylosing spondylitis. Study results and caveats: From matched ankylosing spondylitis synovial fluid, disease-linked clones were reportedly recovered at significantly enriched levels. A motif in TCR beta, a set of about eight highly homologous variants, appeared characteristic of ankylosing spondylitis blood. Reports of some motif variants in reactive arthritis synovial fluid and blood predate this one.

The CDR3 contains 13 residues. Germline CDR1 SQVTM, CDR2 ANQGSEA. Trimming at V came to 2 bases and at J to 5 bases, leaving 6 bases not matched to a gene. Quantitative 5'-RACE was performed with molecular barcodes, and it yielded the TCR beta libraries. TCRdb ran MiXCR on the 5' RACE reads and lists one entry per CDR3 protein. Of about 160,000 distinct CDR3 sequences in the sample, 18% were seen once. This clonotype was observed a handful of times. Its antigen is unidentified. The chain uses TRBV29-1 and TRBJ2-7, with 7 bases lining up with TRBD1. This clonotype was sampled from a male donor with ankylosing spondylitis or in good health (not recorded which). Material for sequencing was blood, either unsorted or a sorted T cell fraction (not recorded which). CDR3 coding DNA: TGCAGCGTTGAAAGAGACAGGGACCACGAGCAGTACTTC. It codes for CSVERDRDHEQYF.